This section outlines one TCR beta chain sequence together with its context. Antigen specificity is unknown. TCRdb's copy holds only in-frame clones and misses some; the assay was immunoSEQ multiplex PCR. The table shows about 2.4 million clones, with 93% occurring only once. The sample belongs to a study of shared clonotypes between healthy human individuals. Study-level points and caveats: Richness estimates generally favored naive over memory subsets. Rarefaction indicated that sorted-subset sequencing remained incomplete although depth was large. Sampling involved blood alone; tissue repertoires likely differ.

The V gene's germline CDR1 is MDHEN and CDR2 SYDVKM. V was pared by 6 bases and J by 4 bases, with 16 bases between. The CDR3 extends over 14 amino acids. The source material was naive CD4+ T cells from PBMCs. Subset denoted: CD45RA+ positively selected. The receptor was isolated from a man in his late teens or twenties in good health. Some clones in this sample may be carry-over from other donors' samples. The V and J genes are TRBV28 and TRBJ2-7, with D perhaps given as TRBD1 or TRBD2 (6 bases each). CDR3 in amino acids: CASSPAQGRYEQYF. The CDR3 DNA reads as TGTGCCAGCAGCCCTGCTCAGGGGAGGTACGAGCAGTACTTC.